These T cell receptor beta chains were read from a single sample in a study of cytomegalovirus exposure and HLA in healthy donors. Method: immunoSEQ multiplex PCR; TCRdb's copy keeps in-frame clones and lacks some. The data hold fewer than 200,000 clones, with roughly 85% observed a single time. Sequencing used PBMCs. Source of these receptors: a man aged 18 to 35 in good health and CMV-seropositive. Both conserved end residues are part of each CDR3. Each record gives: V gene, D gene, J gene, CDR3 protein. The D gene is left open where the match is weak.

v_gene: TRBV29-1; d_gene: TRBD1; j_gene: TRBJ1-4; CDR3aa: CSVEQNRGGLFF
v_gene: TRBV5-1; d_gene: TRBD2; j_gene: TRBJ2-1; CDR3aa: CASSLVGLDPEQFF
v_gene: TRBV2; d_gene: .; j_gene: TRBJ1-6; CDR3aa: CASSEAGGSRNSPLHF
v_gene: TRBV19; d_gene: TRBD1; j_gene: TRBJ1-2; CDR3aa: CASSSTGDANYGYTF
v_gene: TRBV28; d_gene: .; j_gene: TRBJ2-2; CDR3aa: CASSLLWGPLNTGELFF
v_gene: TRBV5-1; d_gene: TRBD1; j_gene: TRBJ2-1; CDR3aa: CASSLAWGQGSNNEQFF
v_gene: TRBV5-1; d_gene: .; j_gene: TRBJ2-7; CDR3aa: CASSPTGTYEQYF
v_gene: TRBV9; d_gene: TRBD1; j_gene: TRBJ1-4; CDR3aa: CASSVRQGADEKLFF
v_gene: TRBV6-6; d_gene: .; j_gene: TRBJ1-5; CDR3aa: CASSYERVFNQPQHF
v_gene: TRBV7-9; d_gene: TRBD2; j_gene: TRBJ2-1; CDR3aa: CASSRLAGSYNEQFF
v_gene: TRBV5-1; d_gene: .; j_gene: TRBJ1-1; CDR3aa: CASGGTANTEAFF
v_gene: TRBV30; d_gene: .; j_gene: TRBJ1-1; CDR3aa: CAWSQGGSAEAFF
v_gene: TRBV7-9; d_gene: TRBD1; j_gene: TRBJ2-2; CDR3aa: CASSLVGQGTGELFF
v_gene: TRBV5-1; d_gene: .; j_gene: TRBJ1-2; CDR3aa: CASSLESVNYGYTF
v_gene: TRBV28; d_gene: .; j_gene: TRBJ2-1; CDR3aa: CATLGANEQFF
v_gene: TRBV28; d_gene: .; j_gene: TRBJ2-2; CDR3aa: CASSLEFGTGELFF
v_gene: TRBV28; d_gene: .; j_gene: TRBJ2-5; CDR3aa: CASSFSSRLETQYF
v_gene: TRBV5-1; d_gene: TRBD1; j_gene: TRBJ1-2; CDR3aa: CASSPNAGTGGRNGYTF
v_gene: TRBV29-1; d_gene: TRBD1; j_gene: TRBJ2-7; CDR3aa: CSVGGRTGSSYEQYF
v_gene: TRBV30; d_gene: .; j_gene: TRBJ1-1; CDR3aa: CAWSKGGGTEAFF
v_gene: TRBV6-1; d_gene: TRBD1; j_gene: TRBJ1-2; CDR3aa: CASSGGRGRVLEGYTF
v_gene: TRBV5-1; d_gene: .; j_gene: TRBJ2-5; CDR3aa: CASSLAGEPTQETQYF
v_gene: TRBV5-1; d_gene: TRBD2; j_gene: TRBJ2-3; CDR3aa: CASRWTSGGTDTQYF
v_gene: TRBV29-1; d_gene: TRBD2; j_gene: TRBJ2-7; CDR3aa: CSVEDTTSGSSYEQYF
v_gene: TRBV10-3; d_gene: .; j_gene: TRBJ1-5; CDR3aa: CAIKEGSNQPQHF
v_gene: TRBV4-2; d_gene: .; j_gene: TRBJ2-2; CDR3aa: CASSSAGMNTGELFF
v_gene: TRBV6-5; d_gene: TRBD1; j_gene: TRBJ2-2; CDR3aa: CASRGDRQLTGELFF
v_gene: TRBV30; d_gene: TRBD1; j_gene: TRBJ1-1; CDR3aa: CAWSRGQGVASEAFF
v_gene: TRBV5-4; d_gene: TRBD1; j_gene: TRBJ1-1; CDR3aa: CASSIRDRGNTEAFF
v_gene: TRBV5-4; d_gene: .; j_gene: TRBJ2-1; CDR3aa: CASSLDRTNEQFF
v_gene: TRBV11-2; d_gene: TRBD2; j_gene: TRBJ2-7; CDR3aa: CASSKLAGGIEEQYF
v_gene: TRBV9; d_gene: TRBD1; j_gene: TRBJ2-7; CDR3aa: CASAPGQRSSYEQYF
v_gene: TRBV7-9; d_gene: .; j_gene: TRBJ1-1; CDR3aa: CASSLGTNTEAFF
v_gene: TRBV27; d_gene: TRBD1; j_gene: TRBJ2-3; CDR3aa: CASSFKGAAQYF
v_gene: TRBV7-9; d_gene: .; j_gene: TRBJ1-5; CDR3aa: CAAETFSNQPQHF
v_gene: TRBV2; d_gene: TRBD1; j_gene: TRBJ2-7; CDR3aa: CASSRDRGTREQYF
v_gene: TRBV30; d_gene: TRBD1; j_gene: TRBJ1-5; CDR3aa: CAWSAGTGPYSNQPQHF
v_gene: TRBV2; d_gene: .; j_gene: TRBJ2-7; CDR3aa: CASSEAREQPTFTYEQYF
v_gene: TRBV5-1; d_gene: .; j_gene: TRBJ2-7; CDR3aa: CASSESGDLHSSYYEQYF
v_gene: TRBV5-1; d_gene: .; j_gene: TRBJ1-2; CDR3aa: CASSRGEGDGYTF
v_gene: TRBV29-1; d_gene: .; j_gene: TRBJ1-6; CDR3aa: CSVGEFNSPLHF
v_gene: TRBV5-1; d_gene: .; j_gene: TRBJ1-4; CDR3aa: CASRRQPATNEKLFF
v_gene: TRBV5-1; d_gene: .; j_gene: TRBJ2-7; CDR3aa: CASSGPGLYEQYF
v_gene: TRBV28; d_gene: .; j_gene: TRBJ1-5; CDR3aa: CASSLWQGQGNQPQHF
v_gene: TRBV28; d_gene: TRBD1; j_gene: TRBJ1-1; CDR3aa: CASSWQGVAEAFF
v_gene: TRBV11-3; d_gene: .; j_gene: TRBJ1-5; CDR3aa: CASSLEGKEGLLNQPQHF
v_gene: TRBV28; d_gene: .; j_gene: TRBJ1-1; CDR3aa: CASSLAGFEAFF
v_gene: TRBV6-4; d_gene: .; j_gene: TRBJ2-3; CDR3aa: CASSGLCSTDTQYF
v_gene: TRBV9; d_gene: TRBD1; j_gene: TRBJ1-2; CDR3aa: CASSVGTGVYGYTF
v_gene: TRBV7-2; d_gene: TRBD2; j_gene: TRBJ2-7; CDR3aa: CASSLSGGSYEQYF
v_gene: TRBV29-1; d_gene: .; j_gene: TRBJ1-2; CDR3aa: CSVEGELYGYTF
v_gene: TRBV7-3; d_gene: TRBD1; j_gene: TRBJ2-1; CDR3aa: CASSLGQGVAEQFF
v_gene: TRBV7-8; d_gene: TRBD1; j_gene: TRBJ1-3; CDR3aa: CASSLTGYSGNTIYF